These T cell receptor beta chains were read from a single sample in a study of regulatory T cells in long-lasting Graves disease. TCRdb redid the calling of the multiplex PCR reads with MiXCR, one entry per CDR3 protein. The sample has 620,000 or so distinct CDR3 sequences; around 15% are singletons. This same sample was also part of a study on T cells in Graves' hyperthyroidism and ophthalmopathy.

The sample in question was peripheral blood mononuclear cells (PBMCs), obtained at new diagnosis, from a patient treated with antithyroid drugs. Receptors were obtained from a woman in her 30s with Graves disease. The CDR3 runs from the conserved cysteine through the conserved F or W. A D gene is named only where the DNA matches it firmly. Size tells how often a clone was seen (once, few, many) or the class of an expanded clone, and some rows leave it out.

d_call	v_call	j_call	clone_size	cdr3_aa	cdr3_nt
TRBD1	TRBV7-9	TRBJ2-7	many	CASGPLRDRAYEQYF	TGTGCCAGCGGCCCACTCCGGGACAGAGCCTACGAGCAGTACTTC
.	TRBV5-6	TRBJ2-3	.	CASSFYLQGGTDTQYF	TGTGCCAGCAGCTTTTACCTACAGGGCGGGACAGATACGCAGTATTTT
TRBD2	TRBV27	TRBJ2-1	many	CASSSPGLAGVAYNEQFF	TGTGCCAGCAGTTCCCCGGGACTAGCGGGTGTAGCCTACAATGAGCAGTTCTTC
TRBD2	TRBV14	TRBJ2-1	.	CASSARLGLAGYNEQFF	TGTGCCAGCAGCGCACGGCTCGGACTAGCAGGATACAATGAGCAGTTCTTC
.	TRBV5-1	TRBJ1-4	many	CASSFGEDGEKLFF	TGCGCCAGCAGCTTTGGGGAAGATGGCGAAAAACTGTTTTTT
.	TRBV28	TRBJ2-7	many	CASSHRQEQYF	TGTGCCAGCAGTCATCGACAGGAGCAGTACTTC
TRBD1	TRBV19	TRBJ2-1	many	CASRGDRYNEQFF	TGTGCCAGTAGGGGGGACAGGTACAATGAGCAGTTCTTC
.	TRBV27	TRBJ2-1	.	CASSPGGPPKNNEQFF	TGTGCCAGCAGTCCCGGCGGCCCGCCTAAGAACAATGAGCAGTTCTTC
TRBD1	TRBV2	TRBJ1-3	.	CASSSRAGGASWNTIYF	TGTGCCAGCAGCTCGAGGGCAGGGGGCGCTTCGTGGAACACCATATATTTT
.	TRBV2	TRBJ2-1	many	CASSEASGSGEQFF	TGTGCCAGCAGTGAAGCGTCGGGATCTGGTGAGCAGTTCTTC
TRBD1	TRBV6-1	TRBJ1-4	many	CASKDRGPKLFF	TGTGCCAGCAAAGACAGGGGGCCAAAACTGTTTTTT
TRBD2	TRBV12-3/TRBV12-4	TRBJ2-3	many	CASSGLAGVRTDTQYF	TGTGCCAGCAGTGGTCTAGCGGGAGTCCGCACAGATACGCAGTATTTT
.	TRBV4-1	TRBJ1-5	.	CASSQEGSRQPQHF	TGCGCCAGCAGCCAAGAGGGAAGCCGACAGCCCCAGCATTTT
.	TRBV11-3	TRBJ2-5	many	CASSLRGPQETQYF	TGTGCCAGCAGCTTGAGGGGCCCACAAGAGACCCAGTACTTC
.	TRBV9	TRBJ2-7	.	CASSVGPSYEQYF	TGTGCCAGCAGCGTAGGTCCCAGCTACGAGCAGTACTTC
TRBD1	TRBV3-1	TRBJ2-7	.	CASSQPGTGQDEQYF	TGTGCCAGCAGCCAACCGGGGACAGGGCAAGACGAGCAGTACTTC
.	TRBV5-6	TRBJ1-6	.	CASHGPGDSPLHF	TGTGCCAGCCACGGTCCCGGGGACTCACCCCTCCACTTT
TRBD2	TRBV29-1	TRBJ2-1	many	CSAGTSVPNEQFF	TGCAGCGCCGGGACTAGCGTTCCCAATGAGCAGTTCTTC
.	TRBV13	TRBJ1-2	many	CASSFGGDGYTF	TGTGCCAGCAGCTTCGGAGGGGATGGCTACACCTTC
.	TRBV9	TRBJ2-2	.	CASSVEGTGELFF	TGTGCCAGCAGCGTAGAAGGGACCGGGGAGCTGTTTTTT
.	TRBV19	TRBJ1-5	.	CASSIDEGYGNQPQHF	TGTGCCAGTAGTATAGATGAGGGATATGGCAATCAGCCCCAGCATTTT
TRBD1	TRBV28	TRBJ1-6	many	CASSPQGSSPLHF	TGTGCCAGCAGTCCACAGGGGTCTTCACCCCTCCACTTT
TRBD2	TRBV6-1	TRBJ2-7	few	CASSSSGVSYEQYF	TGTGCCAGCAGCTCCAGCGGGGTCTCCTACGAGCAGTACTTC
.	TRBV6-5	TRBJ1-2	.	CASSWKTGTAGNGYTF	TGTGCCAGCAGTTGGAAAACCGGGACCGCCGGGAACGGCTACACCTTC
.	TRBV5-1	TRBJ1-6	few	CASSLGPGEGNSPLHF	TGCGCCAGCAGCTTGGGTCCAGGGGAGGGTAATTCACCCCTCCACTTT
.	TRBV12-3/TRBV12-4	TRBJ1-1	.	CASSFSRGGRTEAFF	TGTGCCAGCAGTTTTTCCCGGGGGGGGCGCACTGAAGCTTTCTTT
TRBD2	TRBV28	TRBJ2-7	many	CASSYPPLGSGRGEQYF	TGTGCCAGCAGTTACCCACCTCTCGGGAGCGGGAGAGGCGAGCAGTACTTC